The entry below gives a single T cell receptor beta chain sequence along with its context. This sample was taken from a study of blood T cell repertoires in COVID-19. Turning to the study itself: T cells, B-cell-depleted T cells, or PBMCs supplied cDNA or gDNA.

The germline gives CDR1 SQVTM, CDR2 ANQGSEA. Trimming removed 6 bases from V and 4 bases from J; junction bases left unmatched: 6. This CDR3 is built from 13 residues. Seattle cases were enrolled at active infection and followed longitudinally. Some clones are missing from TCRdb's copy, which holds only in-frame ones; the method was immunoSEQ multiplex PCR. Altogether roughly 290,000 clones are present, 80% to 85% being singletons, with the ten largest covering roughly 14%. Specimen: peripheral blood. The TCR originated in a person aged 70 to 85 with COVID-19, enrolled during active disease. The gene calls are TRBV29-1 and TRBJ2-7; 10 nucleotides match TRBD1. CDR3 sequence reads: CSVDGQGGYEQYF. CDR3 nucleotides: TGCAGCGTGGACGGACAGGGGGGGTACGAGCAGTACTTC.